A single sample gave rise to the 32 T cell receptor beta chains below, sequenced in a study of blood T cell repertoires in COVID-19. TCRdb's table, derived via immunoSEQ multiplex PCR, lists solely in-frame clones and lacks some. The table has roughly 100,000 clones, over 75% seen once. Sequencing used peripheral blood. The receptor source for this set is a human donor in a cohort sampled during active COVID-19.

The chain has TRBV28 and TRBJ2-1; D not resolved. Trimming took 5 bases from V and 7 from J, leaving 15 bases between them. CDR1 is MDHEN, CDR2 SYDVKM, per germline. This CDR3 has 14 amino acids. The CDR3 loop reads CASSIPPANNEQFF. CDR3 in DNA: TGTGCCAGCAGTATCCCTCCTGCTAATAATGAGCAGTTCTTC.

This chain links TRBV5-8 with TRBJ2-7, with a possible D match to TRBD1 (6 bases). The CDR3 is made up of 13 amino acids. V lost 2 bases and J 6 bases, leaving 12 bases between the germline ends. CDR1 is SGHTS and CDR2 is YDEGEE in the germline V gene. The CDR3 spells CASSFPGTLEQYF. The CDR3, as DNA: TGTGCCAGCAGCTTTCCCGGGACACTCGAGCAGTACTTC.

The V and J genes are TRBV28 and TRBJ1-2; TRBD1 is a possible D gene (5 bases). Trimming left V 6 bases short and J 12 bases short, with 17 bases between. CDR3 size: 12 residues. In germline, CDR1 is MDHEN, CDR2 SYDVKM. The CDR3 nucleotides are TGTGCCAGCAGATACCCGGGACTCCCGCACACCTTC. Amino acid sequence: CASRYPGLPHTF.

The chain combines TRBV27 with TRBJ2-3; 10 bases line up with TRBD1. CDR1 MNHEY and CDR2 SMNVEV come from the germline V gene (reference sequence). This CDR3 is built from 14 residues. Trimming took 4 bases from V and 4 from J; bases not matched to a gene: 2. The CDR3 DNA sequence: TGTGCCAGCAGTTGGGGACAGGGGTCAGATACGCAGTATTTT. Translating it yields CASSWGQGSDTQYF.

This clone came up once. V is TRBV5-8 and J is TRBJ2-7, with 9 nucleotides matching TRBD1. The CDR3 loop spans 15 amino acids. Trimming at V came to 3 bases and at J to 7 bases, leaving 11 bases not matched to a gene. Germline-derived CDR1 and CDR2 are SGHTS and YDEGEE. CDR3 amino acids: CASSYGGQGRGEQYF. The CDR3 DNA follows: TGTGCCAGCAGCTACGGGGGACAGGGACGGGGTGAGCAGTACTTC. Complete variable domain (other parts from reference TRBV5-8 and TRBJ2-7): EAGVTQSPTHLIKTRGQQATLRCSPISGHTSVYWYQQALGLGLQFLLWYDEGEERNRGNFPPRFSGRQFPNYSSELNVNALELEDSALYLCASSYGGQGRGEQYFGPGTRLTVT.

The chain's CDR3 is CSVEGTGEQYF. The CDR3 bases are TGCAGCGTTGAGGGGACAGGAGAGCAGTACTTC. The gene calls are TRBV29-1 and TRBJ2-7; 8 bases are shared with TRBD1. Germline V gene data show CDR1 as SQVTM and CDR2 as ANQGSEA. CDR3 length equals 11 residues. With 3 bases clipped from V and 7 bases from J, the junction kept 2 bases outside the gene matches.

The chain carries TRBV19 and TRBJ1-6; 7 bases align to TRBD1. Germline loops: CDR1 LNHDA, CDR2 SQIVND (reference sequence). The CDR3 loop spans 15 amino acids. The ends lost 7 bases at V and 9 bases at J; junction bases unmatched: 12. In nucleotides, the CDR3 is TGTGCCAGTACTACACCGGGTACAGGGGTTTCACCCCTCCACTTT. Translating it yields CASTTPGTGVSPLHF.

V gene TRBV6-2 or TRBV6-3 combines with J gene TRBJ2-3; 9 nucleotides match TRBD1. Germline V gives CDR1 MNHEY, CDR2 SVGEGT. V was pared by 4 bases and J by 3 bases, with 2 bases of the junction left unmatched. The CDR3 sequence is 14 residues long. The CDR3 sequence: CASSLQGATDTQYF. The CDR3 nucleotides are TGTGCCAGCAGTTTACAGGGGGCGACAGATACGCAGTATTTT.

The chain is built from TRBV4-3 and TRBJ2-7, with TRBD2 matching over 7 bases. The V gene's germline CDR1 is LGHNA and CDR2 YSLEER. The V gene end was trimmed by 3 bases and the J gene end by 3 bases; junction bases not matched to a gene: 8. The CDR3 contains 15 residues. CDR3 nucleotide sequence: TGCGCCAGCAGCCAGGCACTAGCGAACAACTACGAGCAGTACTTC. Its protein product is CASSQALANNYEQYF.

The sample holds one count of this clone. This chain's CDR3 is CASSSTGMNTEAFF. The CDR3 bases are TGTGCCAGCAGCTCGACCGGGATGAACACTGAAGCTTTCTTT. The chain employs TRBV7-3 and TRBJ1-1, with D unclear. V was pared by 4 bases and J by 0 bases, with 9 bases between. Germline CDR1 reads SGHTA; CDR2 reads FQGTGA. The CDR3 has 14 amino acids.

This chain links TRBV19 with TRBJ1-4, with 8 positions matching TRBD1. The CDR3 has 15 residues. V shed 7 bases, J shed 8 bases, and the junction held 12 bases outside the gene matches. Germline assignment: CDR1 LNHDA and CDR2 SQIVND (reference sequence). The chain's CDR3 is CASTPPGQGDEKLFF. The DNA for the CDR3 is TGTGCCAGTACCCCCCCCGGACAGGGTGACGAAAAACTGTTTTTT.

The rearrangement uses TRBV19 and TRBJ2-7, with D possibly matching TRBD2 (6 bases). V lost 4 bases and J 1 base, leaving 11 bases between the germline ends. The germline gives CDR1 LNHDA, CDR2 SQIVND (reference sequence). The CDR3 length is 14 residues. The CDR3 DNA is TGTGCCAGTAGTACCCGGCGGGGATCCTACGAGCAGTACTTC. This encodes CASSTRRGSYEQYF.

The chain has TRBV5-1 and TRBJ1-1; D is unresolved. The CDR3 extends over 14 amino acids. Trimming left V 1 base short and J 4 bases short, with 11 bases between. CDR1 and CDR2 from the germline V gene are SGHRS and YFSETQ. The CDR3 sequence is CASSLRGGGTEAFF. The CDR3 nucleotides are TGCGCCAGCAGCTTGCGGGGTGGTGGCACTGAAGCTTTCTTT.

Only one count was recorded for this clone. The chain couples TRBV10-3 to TRBJ1-2; D call uncertain. The V end lost 5 bases, the J end lost 5 bases, and 15 bases lay between the germline ends. The CDR3 has 14 residues. Germline V CDR1 and CDR2: ENHRY, SYGVKD. CDR3 amino acids: CAISIDFRGYGYTF. CDR3 in DNA: TGTGCCATCAGTATCGACTTTCGGGGTTATGGCTACACCTTC.

The rearrangement links TRBV5-1 to TRBJ2-7, with TRBD1 matching 8 bases. Germline assignment: CDR1 SGHRS and CDR2 YFSETQ. V was clipped by 2 bases and J by 4 bases; unmatched bases: 11. This CDR3 comprises 16 residues. This CDR3 is CASSFVLTGGQYEQYF. Here the CDR3 DNA reads TGCGCCAGCAGCTTCGTACTCACAGGGGGTCAATACGAGCAGTACTTC.

This clone is a singleton in its sample. The chain is built from TRBV7-9 and TRBJ2-2, with D unresolved. V shed 8 bases and J shed 6 bases, with 16 bases lying between them. This CDR3 is 14 amino acids long. The germline V gene has CDR1 SEHNR and CDR2 FQNEAQ (reference sequence). The CDR3 is CASPVSSFAGELFF. The CDR3 DNA follows: TGTGCCAGCCCCGTCTCTAGTTTCGCCGGGGAGCTGTTTTTT.

This clone was detected only a few times. The chain links TRBV7-2 to TRBJ2-7; 10 bases are shared with TRBD2. Germline trimming cut 3 bases from V and 8 bases from J; bases unmatched to any gene: 7. The CDR3 contains 14 residues. Germline loops: CDR1 SGHTA, CDR2 FQGNSA. CDR3 in amino acids: CASSFTEREGQQYF. DNA for the CDR3: TGTGCCAGCAGCTTCACTGAGCGGGAGGGCCAGCAGTACTTC.

This sequence joins TRBV10-3 and TRBJ1-2; D gene uncertain. CDR3 length equals 14 residues. V was pared by 2 bases and J by 3 bases, with 10 bases between. Germline CDR1 and CDR2: ENHRY and SYGVKD. The CDR3 region has the DNA TGTGCCATCAGTGAGAGTAAACTGGACTATGGCTACACCTTC. Translated, it gives CAISESKLDYGYTF.

The V gene is TRBV3-1 (or the pseudogene TRBV3-2), the J gene TRBJ2-7, with D hard to call. V was clipped by 5 bases and J by 1 base, with 12 bases between them. There are 14 residues in the CDR3. The germline gives CDR1 LGHDT, CDR2 YNNKEL (reference sequence). The CDR3 sequence is CASSTAGGSYEQYF. The DNA of the CDR3 is TGTGCCAGCAGCACCGCCGGCGGTTCCTACGAGCAGTACTTC.

The CDR3 bases are TGTGCCAGCAGTGATAGGCGGCAGGGGAATGAAAAACTGTTTTTT. Amino acid sequence: CASSDRRQGNEKLFF. The chain recombines TRBV6-1 with TRBJ1-4; D possibly corresponds to TRBD1 (6 bases). Germline CDR1 MNHNS, CDR2 SASEGT. This CDR3 is 15 amino acids long. Trimming cost V 3 bases and J 5 bases, with 13 bases left between them.

The V call is TRBV20-1, the J call TRBJ1-4; D is uncertain. CDR3 length equals 14 residues. In germline, CDR1 is DFQATT, CDR2 SNEGSKA (reference sequence). Trimming cost V 3 bases and J 4 bases, with 12 bases left between them. Here the CDR3 DNA reads TGCAGTGCTAGTTCCAGGCAGTATAATGAAAAACTGTTTTTT. Translated: CSASSRQYNEKLFF.

The rearrangement joins TRBV2 to TRBJ1-3; no definite D call. The CDR3 runs 20 residues. Germline V gene sequence: CDR1 SNHLY, CDR2 FYNNEI. V lost 5 bases and J lost 2, with 28 bases in between. The CDR3 is CASSLHPWGKVMTTGNTIYF. CDR3 sequence (DNA): TGTGCCAGCAGTTTACACCCTTGGGGAAAGGTTATGACTACTGGAAACACCATATATTTT.

This clone was counted between two and nine times. This chain joins TRBV7-8 and TRBJ2-7; 7 nucleotides align to TRBD2. Germline-derived CDR1 and CDR2 are SGHVS and FQNEAQ. Losses at the gene ends were 5 bases for V and 6 bases for J; bases not matched to a gene: 13. The CDR3 has 15 residues. CDR3 in DNA: TGTGCCAGCAGCCCTACCCGGACTAGAGGTCTCGAGCAGTACTTC. It is translated as CASSPTRTRGLEQYF.

The CDR3 nucleotides read TGTGCCAGCAGCCAGGGGGTCGGCACAGATACGCAGTATTTT. It is translated as CASSQGVGTDTQYF. This rearrangement joins TRBV7-9 to TRBJ2-3; 7 positions match TRBD1. Germline-derived CDR1 and CDR2 are SEHNR and FQNEAQ (reference sequence). The CDR3 is made up of 14 amino acids. With 5 bases clipped from V and 1 base from J, the junction kept 3 bases outside the gene matches.

The rearrangement joins TRBV7-2 to TRBJ2-1; D is possibly TRBD2 (5 bases). Germline V lookup: CDR1 SGHTA, CDR2 FQGNSA. The CDR3 is made up of 16 amino acids. Between the trimmed V and J ends, which lost 2 bases and 4 bases, there was a span of 15 bases. The CDR3 protein is CASSLFGGSRYNEQFF. The CDR3 nucleotides are TGTGCCAGCAGCTTATTTGGTGGGAGTCGGTACAATGAGCAGTTCTTC.

The CDR3: CASSLVASRGPTDTQYF. DNA of the CDR3: TGCGCCAGCAGCTTGGTGGCCTCCCGGGGTCCCACAGATACGCAGTATTTT. This chain uses TRBV5-1 with TRBJ2-3, with a tentative D call TRBD2 (5 bases). The CDR3 consists of 17 residues. V was trimmed by 0 bases and J by 2 bases, leaving 16 bases between them. Germline values: CDR1 SGHRS, CDR2 YFSETQ.

This clone appeared once. The chain employs TRBV7-3 and TRBJ2-3; TRBD1 might be the D (6 bases). Germline V gives CDR1 SGHTA, CDR2 FQGTGA. V was pared by 5 bases and J by 4 bases, with 16 bases between. The CDR3 length is 15 residues. The CDR3 DNA reads TGTGCCAGCAGCACATCACCAAGGGGGTCAGATACGCAGTATTTT. As protein: CASSTSPRGSDTQYF.

This chain uses TRBV28 with TRBJ2-5; D is perhaps TRBD1 (5 bases). Trimming left V 6 bases short and J 4 bases short, with 15 bases between. This CDR3 is built from 14 residues. Germline V gene lookup returns CDR1 MDHEN and CDR2 SYDVKM. CDR3 coding DNA: TGTGCCAGCAGCCCTAGTGGTAGGGGAGAGACCCAGTACTTC. It translates to CASSPSGRGETQYF.

The chain recombines TRBV28 with TRBJ2-7; D is undetermined. Germline lookup yields CDR1 MDHEN and CDR2 SYDVKM. CDR3 length equals 13 residues. V dropped 3 bases and J dropped 6 bases, with 12 bases sitting between them. The CDR3 DNA reads as TGTGCCAGCAGTTTCCCCCAGAGACTCGAGCAGTACTTC. Translation gives CASSFPQRLEQYF.

The CDR3 region is CASRGQTYEQYF. DNA for the CDR3: TGTGCCAGCAGGGGACAGACCTACGAGCAGTACTTC. The gene calls are TRBV3-1 (or the pseudogene TRBV3-2) and TRBJ2-7, with 7 nucleotides matching TRBD1. Germline-derived CDR1 and CDR2 are LGHDT and YNNKEL (reference sequence). This CDR3 has 12 amino acids. V trimming: 6 bases; J trimming: 2 bases; junction bases outside the gene matches: 1.

The J gene is TRBJ2-7, the V gene TRBV19; possible D gene TRBD1, 5 bases. With 3 bases removed from V and 7 bases from J, the gap between germline ends came to 13 bases. In germline, CDR1 is LNHDA, CDR2 SQIVND (reference sequence). This CDR3 has 13 residues. CDR3 nucleotides: TGTGCCAGTAGTATCGGAACAGGTTCGGAGCAGTACTTC. Amino acids: CASSIGTGSEQYF.

The rearrangement links TRBV7-2 to TRBJ2-1, with 7 bases matching TRBD1. The trim removed 1 base at V and 8 bases at J, leaving 2 bases unmatched. CDR3 size: 13 residues. The germline V gene has CDR1 SGHTA and CDR2 FQGNSA. CDR3 protein: CASSLVGGHEQFF. CDR3 coding DNA: TGTGCCAGCAGCTTAGTAGGGGGCCATGAGCAGTTCTTC.